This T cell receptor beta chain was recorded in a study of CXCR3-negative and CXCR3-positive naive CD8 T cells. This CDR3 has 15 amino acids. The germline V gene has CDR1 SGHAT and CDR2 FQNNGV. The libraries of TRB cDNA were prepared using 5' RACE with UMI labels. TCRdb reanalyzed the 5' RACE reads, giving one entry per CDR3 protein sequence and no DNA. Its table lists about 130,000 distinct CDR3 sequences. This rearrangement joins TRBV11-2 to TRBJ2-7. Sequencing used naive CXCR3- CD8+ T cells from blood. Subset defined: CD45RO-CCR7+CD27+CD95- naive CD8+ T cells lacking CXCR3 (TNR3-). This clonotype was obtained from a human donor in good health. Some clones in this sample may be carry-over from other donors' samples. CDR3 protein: CASSLDLGIAYEQYF.